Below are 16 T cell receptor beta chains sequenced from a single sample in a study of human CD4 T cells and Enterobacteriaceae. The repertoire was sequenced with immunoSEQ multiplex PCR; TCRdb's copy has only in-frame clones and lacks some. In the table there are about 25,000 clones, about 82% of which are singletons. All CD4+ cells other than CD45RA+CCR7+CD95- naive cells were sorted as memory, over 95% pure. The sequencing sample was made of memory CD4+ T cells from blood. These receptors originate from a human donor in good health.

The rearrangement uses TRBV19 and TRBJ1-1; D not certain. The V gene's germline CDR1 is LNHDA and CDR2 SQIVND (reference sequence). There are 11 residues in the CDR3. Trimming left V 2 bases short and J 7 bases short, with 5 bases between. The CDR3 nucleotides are TGTGCCAGTAGTATACTTGGTGAAGCTTTCTTT. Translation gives CASSILGEAFF.

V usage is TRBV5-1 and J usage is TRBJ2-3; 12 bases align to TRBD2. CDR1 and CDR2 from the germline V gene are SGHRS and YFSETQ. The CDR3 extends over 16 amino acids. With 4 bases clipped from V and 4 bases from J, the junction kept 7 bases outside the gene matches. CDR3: CASSSTSGGIADTQYF. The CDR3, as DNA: TGCGCCAGCAGCAGCACTAGCGGGGGGATCGCAGATACGCAGTATTTT. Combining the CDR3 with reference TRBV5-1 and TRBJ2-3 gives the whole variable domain KAGVTQTPRYLIKTRGQQVTLSCSPISGHRSVSWYQQTPGQGLQFLFEYFSETQRNKGNFPGRFSGRQFSNSRSEMNVSTLELGDSALYLCASSSTSGGIADTQYFGPGTRLTVL.

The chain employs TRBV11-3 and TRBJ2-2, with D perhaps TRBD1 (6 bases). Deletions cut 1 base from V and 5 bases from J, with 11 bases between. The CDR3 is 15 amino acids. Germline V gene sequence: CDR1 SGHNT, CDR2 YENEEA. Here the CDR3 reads CASSLVRTETGELFF. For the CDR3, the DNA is TGTGCCAGCAGCTTAGTGAGGACAGAGACCGGGGAGCTGTTTTTT.

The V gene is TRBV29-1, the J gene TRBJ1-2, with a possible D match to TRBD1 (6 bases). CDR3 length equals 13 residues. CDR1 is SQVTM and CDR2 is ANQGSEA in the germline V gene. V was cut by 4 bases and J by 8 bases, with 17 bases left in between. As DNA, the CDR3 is TGCAGCGTTGGGGACGGGGGCCATAAGGGCTACACCTTC. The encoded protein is CSVGDGGHKGYTF.

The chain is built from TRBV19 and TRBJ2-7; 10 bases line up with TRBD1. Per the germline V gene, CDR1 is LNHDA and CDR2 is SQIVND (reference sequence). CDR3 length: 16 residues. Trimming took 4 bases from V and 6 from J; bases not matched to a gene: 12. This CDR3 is CASSTFAGTGVGEQYF. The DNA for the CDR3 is TGTGCCAGTAGTACTTTTGCCGGGACAGGGGTCGGCGAGCAGTACTTC.

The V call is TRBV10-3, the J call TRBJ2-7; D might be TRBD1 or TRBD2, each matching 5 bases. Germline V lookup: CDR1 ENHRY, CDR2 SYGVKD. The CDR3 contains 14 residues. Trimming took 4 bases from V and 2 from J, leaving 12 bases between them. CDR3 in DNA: TGTGCCATCAGTGTAAACTCGGGACCCTACGAGCAGTACTTC. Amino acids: CAISVNSGPYEQYF.

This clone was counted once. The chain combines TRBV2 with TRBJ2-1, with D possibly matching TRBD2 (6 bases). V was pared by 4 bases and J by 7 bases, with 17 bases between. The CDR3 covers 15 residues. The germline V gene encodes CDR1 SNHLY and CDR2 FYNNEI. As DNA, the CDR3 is TGTGCCAGCAGTGGGCTGGGCGGGGCCTCAAATGAGCAGTTCTTC. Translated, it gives CASSGLGGASNEQFF.

CDR3 amino acids: CSVTRGGMRNTEAFF. The CDR3 DNA reads as TGCAGCGTCACCCGGGGGGGGATGCGGAACACTGAAGCTTTCTTT. This chain links TRBV29-1 with TRBJ1-1, with a tentative D call TRBD1 (5 bases). V lost 6 bases and J 1 base, leaving 18 bases between the germline ends. The germline V gene encodes CDR1 SQVTM and CDR2 ANQGSEA. This CDR3 spans 15 amino acids.

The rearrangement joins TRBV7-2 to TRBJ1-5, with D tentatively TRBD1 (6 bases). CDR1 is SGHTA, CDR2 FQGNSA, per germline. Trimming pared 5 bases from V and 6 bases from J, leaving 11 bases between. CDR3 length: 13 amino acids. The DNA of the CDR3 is TGTGCCAGCAGCCGACAGGAATCTCAGCCCCAGCATTTT. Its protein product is CASSRQESQPQHF.

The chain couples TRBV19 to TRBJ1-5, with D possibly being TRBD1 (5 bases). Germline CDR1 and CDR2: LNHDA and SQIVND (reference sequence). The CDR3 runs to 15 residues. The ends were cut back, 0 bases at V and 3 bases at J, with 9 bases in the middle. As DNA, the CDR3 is TGTGCCAGTAGTATAGATCGGGGGGACAATCAGCCCCAGCATTTT. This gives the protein CASSIDRGDNQPQHF.

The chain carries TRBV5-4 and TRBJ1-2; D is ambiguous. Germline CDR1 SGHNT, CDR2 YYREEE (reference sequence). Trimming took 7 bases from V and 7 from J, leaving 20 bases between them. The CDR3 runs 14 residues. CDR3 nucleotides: TGTGCCAGCCCGGGTGGGCACCCTTCAGGTGGCTACACCTTC. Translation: CASPGGHPSGGYTF.

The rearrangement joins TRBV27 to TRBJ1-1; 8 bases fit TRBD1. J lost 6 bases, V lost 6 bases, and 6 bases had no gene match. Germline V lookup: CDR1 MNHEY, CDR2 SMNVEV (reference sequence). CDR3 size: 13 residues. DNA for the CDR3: TGTGCCAGCAGAAGATTACAGGGGGCTGAAGCTTTCTTT. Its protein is CASRRLQGAEAFF.

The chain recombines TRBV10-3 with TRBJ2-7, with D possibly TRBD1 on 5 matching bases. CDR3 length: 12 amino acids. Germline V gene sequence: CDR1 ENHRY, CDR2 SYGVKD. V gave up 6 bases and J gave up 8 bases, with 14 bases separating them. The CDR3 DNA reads TGTGCCATCAGCGGGTGGCTGGGGCAGCAGTACTTC. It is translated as CAISGWLGQQYF.

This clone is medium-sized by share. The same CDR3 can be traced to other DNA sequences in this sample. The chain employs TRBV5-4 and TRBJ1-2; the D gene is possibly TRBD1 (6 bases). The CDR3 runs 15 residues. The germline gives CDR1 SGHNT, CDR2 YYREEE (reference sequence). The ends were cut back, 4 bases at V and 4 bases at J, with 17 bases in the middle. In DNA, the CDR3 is TGTGCCAGCAGCCCGGGAGGGGGGGCCGTCTATGGCTACACCTTC. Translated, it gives CASSPGGGAVYGYTF.

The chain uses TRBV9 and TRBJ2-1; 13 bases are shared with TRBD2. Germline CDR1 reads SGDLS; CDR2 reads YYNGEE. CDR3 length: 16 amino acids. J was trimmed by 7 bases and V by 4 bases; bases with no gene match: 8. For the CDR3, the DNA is TGTGCCAGCAGCCCCCCGACTAGCGGGGGGCGGAATGAGCAGTTCTTC. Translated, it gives CASSPPTSGGRNEQFF. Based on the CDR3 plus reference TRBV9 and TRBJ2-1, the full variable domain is DSGVTQTPKHLITATGQRVTLRCSPRSGDLSVYWYQQSLDQGLQFLIQYYNGEERAKGNILERFSAQQFPDLHSELNLSSLELGDSALYFCASSPPTSGGRNEQFFGPGTRLTVL.

The CDR3 DNA sequence: TGTGCCAGCAGTTTACAGGGGCAGGTCGGCAATCAGCCCCAGCATTTT. Amino acids: CASSLQGQVGNQPQHF. The V call is TRBV27, the J call TRBJ1-5, with a possible D match to TRBD1 (6 bases). V gave up 2 bases and J gave up 2 bases, with 13 bases separating them. Germline V gives CDR1 MNHEY, CDR2 SMNVEV (reference sequence). The CDR3 runs to 16 residues.